Listed below are T cell receptor beta chains from one sample, sequenced in a study of OX40 agonist ivuxolimab in advanced cancers. The data were produced by immunoSEQ multiplex PCR, yet TCRdb's version contains in-frame clones alone and is incomplete. Of tens of thousands of clones detected, around four fifths appear once; the ten largest clones hold 3.5% to 4%. Specimen: CD4+ or CD8+ T cells sorted from blood, collected in a trial of the OX40 agonist ivuxolimab. These receptors all stem from an adult with an advanced solid tumor such as melanoma, head and neck, liver or kidney cancer. The CDR3 runs from the conserved cysteine through the conserved F or W. D genes are given only for firm matches. Some rows mark clone size as missing; the rest say once, few, many or name a class of expanded clone.

>TRBJ2-7|TRBV28|-|-
CASSLPQLGGAHEQYF
TGTGCCAGCAGTTTACCCCAGTTAGGAGGGGCCCACGAGCAGTACTTC
>TRBJ2-5|TRBV28|-|TRBD1
CASSLSGTGKETQYF
TGTGCCAGCAGTTTATCCGGGACAGGGAAAGAGACCCAGTACTTC
>TRBJ1-1|TRBV14|-|-
CASSSGLRTEAFF
TGTGCCAGCAGCAGCGGACTCCGAACTGAAGCTTTCTTT
>TRBJ2-5|TRBV5-6|-|-
CASSLGGAGRETQYF
TGTGCCAGCAGCTTGGGAGGGGCAGGGAGAGAGACCCAGTACTTC
>TRBJ2-5|TRBV7-2|-|-
CASSLDTIQETQYF
TGTGCCAGCAGCTTAGACACAATCCAAGAGACCCAGTACTTC
>TRBJ1-3|TRBV5-8|-|-
CASSTTRNTIYF
TGTGCCAGCAGCACCACACGAAACACCATATATTTT
>TRBJ2-3|TRBV11-2|-|-
CASSLKGDTQYF
TGTGCCAGCAGCCTCAAGGGAGATACGCAGTATTTT
>TRBJ2-5|TRBV11-3|-|-
CASSSAGDEQETQYF
TGTGCCAGCAGCTCCGCCGGGGACGAACAAGAGACCCAGTACTTC
>TRBJ2-1|TRBV15|-|-
CATSREMSYQQFF
TGTGCCACCAGCAGAGAGATGAGCTACCAACAGTTCTTC
>TRBJ1-2|TRBV6-5|few|TRBD1
CASKKTGDDNGYTF
TGTGCCAGCAAGAAAACAGGGGATGATAATGGCTACACCTTC
>TRBJ1-1|TRBV5-6|-|-
CASSFDSNTEAFF
TGTGCCAGCAGCTTCGATAGCAACACTGAAGCTTTCTTT
>TRBJ2-7|TRBV7-2|-|-
CASSLGGRTGKFSYEQYF
TGTGCCAGCAGCTTAGGCGGTCGAACAGGGAAGTTTTCCTACGAGCAGTACTTC
>TRBJ1-2|TRBV6-1|-|-
CASSERGDGYTF
TGTGCCAGCAGTGAAAGAGGTGATGGCTACACCTTC
>TRBJ1-5|TRBV19|few|-
CASRWRTVFSNQPQHF
TGTGCCAGTAGATGGAGGACAGTCTTTAGCAATCAGCCCCAGCATTTT
>TRBJ2-1|TRBV7-3|once|-
CASSLMGKTYNEQFF
TGTGCCAGCAGCTTAATGGGGAAAACCTACAATGAGCAGTTCTTC
>TRBJ2-1|TRBV25-1|-|TRBD1
CASSDLRTGVSLNEQFF
TGTGCCAGCAGTGATTTAAGGACAGGGGTTTCCCTCAATGAGCAGTTCTTC
>TRBJ1-6|TRBV29-1|-|-
CSAHRGREGYSPLHF
TGCAGCGCCCACCGGGGGCGGGAGGGTTATTCACCCCTCCACTTT